These 17 T cell receptor beta chains were all obtained from the same sample, sequenced in a study of cytomegalovirus exposure and HLA in healthy donors (TCRdb year 2017). Library preparation was by the immunoSEQ multiplex PCR assay. A mixture of 60 forward primers for TCR Vbeta segments and 13 reverse primers for TCR Jbeta segments was used in the multiplex PCR. As stored in TCRdb, this immuneACCESS dataset retains in-frame rearrangements with V and J assigned. A fraction of the clones does not appear; measured against another copy, unresolved V genes explain less than half of the discrepancy, and the remainder lacks a known reason. Recorded for this sample are hundreds of thousands of clones; approximately 80% of them occurred a single time. The top ten clonotypes cover 3.8% of the sample. The sequencing input was PBMCs. These receptors all stem from a male donor in good health and CMV-seronegative.

This clone was recorded only once. The chain has TRBV7-9 and TRBJ2-7; weak D call: TRBD1 (6 bases). Trimming left V 5 bases short and J 2 bases short, with 13 bases between. The CDR3 covers 14 residues. Germline-derived CDR1 and CDR2 are SEHNR and FQNEAQ (reference sequence). CDR3 DNA sequence: TGTGCCAGCAGCGCGACAGGCGGTCCCTACGAGCAGTACTTC. Its translation: CASSATGGPYEQYF.

This clone was counted a single time. The gene calls are TRBV28 and TRBJ2-5; D not resolved. The better agreement between TRBJ2-7 and the DNA end casts doubt on the J call. Germline CDR1 reads MDHEN; CDR2 reads SYDVKM. The CDR3 runs 13 residues. CDR3 region: CARKDSHSYEQYF. As DNA, the CDR3 is TGTGCCAGGAAAGACTCTCACTCCTACGAGCAGTACTTC.

This chain links TRBV27 with TRBJ2-1, with D tentatively TRBD1 (5 bases). The germline V gene encodes CDR1 MNHEY and CDR2 SMNVEV (reference sequence). CDR3 length: 13 amino acids. Trimming left V 2 bases short and J 5 bases short, with 7 bases between. The CDR3 DNA follows: TGTGCCAGCAGTTTAACAGGAGACAATGAGCAGTTCTTC. It specifies CASSLTGDNEQFF.

The chain combines TRBV5-4 with TRBJ1-1; TRBD1 might be the D (6 bases). The CDR3 has 13 amino acids. Trimming left V 2 bases short and J 6 bases short, with 11 bases between. Germline values: CDR1 SGHNT, CDR2 YYREEE (reference sequence). CDR3 sequence reads: CASSFTGISEAFF. CDR3 bases: TGTGCCAGCAGCTTTACAGGGATCTCTGAAGCTTTCTTT.

A note on this clone: This specimen includes other DNA sequences encoding the same CDR3. The rearrangement links TRBV6-1 to TRBJ2-7, with D maybe TRBD1 (6 bases). Trimming took off 4 bases at V and 2 bases at J, with 15 bases between the two ends. The germline CDR1 and CDR2 sequences are MNHNS and SASEGT. The CDR3 consists of 15 residues. The CDR3: CASSGKGVFTYEQYF. CDR3 DNA sequence: TGTGCCAGCAGTGGGAAGGGGGTGTTCACCTACGAGCAGTACTTC.

The gene calls are TRBV21-1 and TRBJ2-7; TRBD2 was called by the table and not checked on the DNA. TRBV21-1 is shown as a pseudogene. This CDR3 is built from 11 residues. The CDR3 DNA reads as TGTGCCAGCAGCAAAGCATGTAAGCAGTACTTC. Translating it yields CASSKACKQYF.

V and J are TRBV19 and TRBJ2-3; D uncertain. The germline V and J ends were trimmed by 1 base and 2 bases, with 4 bases remaining between them. The CDR3 length is 13 residues. The germline CDR1 and CDR2 sequences are LNHDA and SQIVND (reference sequence). The CDR3 region is CASSIADTDTQYF. DNA for the CDR3: TGTGCCAGTAGTATAGCAGACACAGATACGCAGTATTTT.

The genes are TRBV5-1 and TRBJ2-6; 7 bases fit TRBD1. V lost 0 bases and J lost 0; bases outside the gene matches: 3. Germline CDR1 SGHRS, CDR2 YFSETQ. The CDR3 contains 17 residues. The CDR3 reads CASSLGGQISGANVLTF. In DNA, the CDR3 is TGCGCCAGCAGCTTGGGGGGACAGATCTCTGGGGCCAACGTCCTGACTTTC.

This clone was recorded once. V and J are TRBV27 and TRBJ1-5, with 9 bases matching TRBD1. The germline V gene has CDR1 MNHEY and CDR2 SMNVEV (reference sequence). The CDR3 loop spans 14 amino acids. The V gene end was trimmed by 5 bases and the J gene end by 6 bases; junction bases not matched to a gene: 5. CDR3 sequence (DNA): TGTGCCAGCAGTATACAGGGGGCGCGTCAGCCCCAGCATTTT. It yields the protein CASSIQGARQPQHF.

V gene TRBV28 combines with J gene TRBJ2-1; 9 bases are a match to TRBD1. Germline V gene lookup returns CDR1 MDHEN and CDR2 SYDVKM. V gave up 3 bases and J gave up 4 bases; unmatched junction bases: 4. The CDR3 totals 15 residues. The CDR3 spells CASSFVQGAYNEQFF. CDR3 sequence (DNA): TGTGCCAGCAGTTTTGTACAGGGGGCATACAATGAGCAGTTCTTC.

The rearrangement uses TRBV29-1 and TRBJ2-5, with 11 bases aligning to TRBD2. Germline lookup yields CDR1 SQVTM and CDR2 ANQGSEA. This CDR3 comprises 19 residues. V gave up 4 bases and J gave up 0 bases; unmatched junction bases: 16. The CDR3 sequence is CSVVNPRLAGWGYQETQYF. The CDR3 nucleotides are TGCAGCGTTGTTAACCCAAGACTAGCGGGGTGGGGGTACCAAGAGACCCAGTACTTC. Full variable domain (outside the CDR3, taken from reference TRBV29-1 and TRBJ2-5): SAVISQKPSRDICQRGTSLTIQCQVDSQVTMMFWYRQQPGQSLTLIATANQGSEATYESGFVIDKFPISRPNLTFSTLTVSNMSPEDSSIYLCSVVNPRLAGWGYQETQYFGPGTRLLVL.

This clone occurred once. The chain combines TRBV18 with TRBJ2-3; 8 bases agree with TRBD2. V gave up 2 bases and J gave up 2 bases; unmatched junction bases: 6. Per the germline V gene, CDR1 is KGHSH and CDR2 is LQKENI. CDR3 size: 16 residues. CDR3: CASSPVQRGSTDTQYF. CDR3 nucleotide sequence: TGTGCCAGCTCACCAGTCCAGCGGGGGTCCACAGATACGCAGTATTTT.

The chain couples TRBV5-1 to TRBJ1-3, with TRBD1 matching over 7 bases. V was pared by 4 bases and J by 0 bases, with 4 bases of the junction left unmatched. The CDR3 is 15 residues long. Germline-derived CDR1 and CDR2 are SGHRS and YFSETQ. CDR3 DNA sequence: TGCGCCAGCAGCACGGGGACAGCCTCTGGAAACACCATATATTTT. Protein sequence: CASSTGTASGNTIYF.

This chain connects TRBV28 to TRBJ2-5; D might be TRBD2 (5 bases). The V and J ends lost 6 bases and 2 bases respectively, with 16 bases between them. The CDR3 consists of 15 residues. Looked up from germline, CDR1 is MDHEN and CDR2 is SYDVKM. The CDR3 loop is CASSHSRREQETQYF. In DNA, the CDR3 is TGTGCCAGCAGCCACTCCCGACGGGAACAAGAGACCCAGTACTTC.

The chain combines TRBV6-5 with TRBJ2-1, with 11 bases aligning to TRBD2. V lost 5 bases, J lost 3 bases, and 3 bases stayed unmatched. Per germline, CDR1 MNHEY and CDR2 SVGAGI. This CDR3 has 15 amino acids. CDR3 sequence (DNA): TGTGCCAGCAGTAAGACTAGCGGGATCTACAATGAGCAGTTCTTC. It specifies CASSKTSGIYNEQFF.

This chain joins TRBV30 and TRBJ1-3; TRBD1 matches at 7 bases. The CDR3 is made up of 15 amino acids. Germline loops: CDR1 GTSNPN, CDR2 SVGIG (reference sequence). Unmatched junction bases numbered 4, after V lost 2 bases and J lost 0 bases. CDR3 nucleotides: TGTGCCTGGAGTTGGGGACAGATCTCTGGAAACACCATATATTTT. Its protein product is CAWSWGQISGNTIYF. Using reference TRBV30 and TRBJ1-3 for the parts outside the CDR3, the full variable domain is SQTIHQWPATLVQPVGSPLSLECTVEGTSNPNLYWYRQAAGRGLQLLFYSVGIGQISSEVPQNLSASRPQDRQFILSSKKLLLSDSGFYLCAWSWGQISGNTIYFGEGSWLTVV.

This chain connects TRBV27 to TRBJ2-4, with D perhaps TRBD1 (6 bases). Germline V lookup: CDR1 MNHEY, CDR2 SMNVEV (reference sequence). With 7 bases removed from V and 9 bases from J, the gap between germline ends came to 19 bases. The CDR3 is 14 residues long. CDR3: CASTPMQGYGIQYF. Here the CDR3 DNA reads TGTGCCAGCACTCCGATGCAGGGGTATGGCATTCAGTACTTC.